One and the same sample provided the 5 T cell receptor beta chains below, sequenced in a study of T cell responses to AZD1222 COVID-19 vaccine. Data came from immunoSEQ multiplex PCR; TCRdb stores just in-frame clones and leaves some out. The sample has 100,000 to 130,000 clones; around 90% are singletons. The sample in question was peripheral blood, obtained 28 days after the second AZD1222 dose. Receptors originate from an adult who received the AZD1222 COVID-19 vaccine.

J is TRBJ1-2 and V is TRBV30, with D maybe TRBD1 (5 bases). The CDR3 totals 11 residues. The germline V gene has CDR1 GTSNPN and CDR2 SVGIG (reference sequence). The CDR3 DNA reads as TGTGCGTGTTGGGGCAACTATGGCTACACCTTC. It specifies CACWGNYGYTF.

The CDR3 here is CASSAGEYNEQFF. CDR3 in DNA: TGCGCCAGCAGCGCGGGGGAATACAATGAGCAGTTCTTC. The gene calls are TRBV4-1 and TRBJ2-1; TRBD2 matches at 7 bases. V was clipped by 5 bases and J by 4 bases; unmatched bases: 2. CDR3 length: 13 residues. The germline gives CDR1 MGHRA, CDR2 YSYEKL.

The chain employs TRBV5-4 and TRBJ2-3; D remains unclear. CDR3 length equals 14 residues. Trimming removed 0 bases at V and 3 bases at J, with 8 bases between. In germline, CDR1 is SGHNT, CDR2 YYREEE (reference sequence). CDR3 sequence reads: CASSLALGTDTQYF. As DNA, the CDR3 is TGTGCCAGCAGCTTGGCTTTGGGGACAGATACGCAGTATTTT.

This chain uses TRBV10-1 with TRBJ1-5, with a weak D call TRBD1 (5 bases). Germline assignment: CDR1 WNHNN and CDR2 SYGVQD (reference sequence). V lost 3 bases to trimming and J lost 0 bases, with 12 bases between them. The CDR3 extends over 16 amino acids. CDR3 coding DNA: TGCGCCAGCAGTGATGGGGCAGGCCCTAGCAATCAGCCCCAGCATTTT. This codes for CASSDGAGPSNQPQHF.

V and J are TRBV19 and TRBJ1-5, with D possibly matching TRBD1 (5 bases). The V gene's germline CDR1 is LNHDA and CDR2 SQIVND (reference sequence). V gave up 1 base and J gave up 1 base, with 8 bases separating them. This CDR3 is built from 15 residues. As DNA, the CDR3 is TGTGCCAGTAGTATAGGGAGACAGAGCAATCAGCCCCAGCATTTT. Translating gives CASSIGRQSNQPQHF.